The 31 T cell receptor beta chains below were found in one sample sequenced in a study of breast tumors, draining lymph nodes, adjacent tissues. TCRdb ran MiXCR on the multiplex PCR reads and lists one entry per CDR3 protein. The sample consists of around 150,000 distinct CDR3 sequences, approximately 32% of them appearing once. Samples came from axillary lymph nodes draining the breast cancer. The sample consisted of axillary lymph node tissue. These receptor sequences come from a female donor with breast cancer. Some clones in this sample may be carry-over from other donors' samples.

This clonotype has just a few counts. The rearrangement joins TRBV11-3 to TRBJ1-1; possible D gene TRBD1, 6 bases. The V and J ends lost 5 bases and 1 base respectively, with 14 bases between them. CDR1 and CDR2 (germline): SGHNT, YENEEA. This CDR3 contains 15 residues. The CDR3 loop reads CASSRNGGPNTEAFF. The CDR3 DNA reads TGTGCCAGCAGCAGAAATGGGGGGCCGAACACTGAAGCTTTCTTT.

With regard to this clonotype: One end of the junction does not line up with germline, which may come from a read error. The rearrangement links TRBV6-5 to TRBJ1-2, with D tentatively TRBD1 (6 bases). There are 17 residues in the CDR3. Germline CDR1 is MNHEY and CDR2 is SVGAGI. The CDR3: CASSHSQGATGSKGYTF. CDR3 nucleotide sequence: TGTGCCAGCAGTCACTCCCAGGGAGCCACAGGGTCGAAGGGCTACACCTTC.

This clonotype occurred many times. J is TRBJ2-1 and V is TRBV3-1, with no clear D. Germline loops: CDR1 LGHDT, CDR2 YNNKEL (reference sequence). V was shortened by 6 bases and J by 2 bases, with 8 bases between the two germline ends. This CDR3 contains 13 residues. In nucleotides, the CDR3 is TGTGCCAGCAGGATGAATACCTACAATGAGCAGTTCTTC. Translated, it gives CASRMNTYNEQFF.

This clonotype was picked up many times. The chain recombines TRBV4-1 with TRBJ2-3, with D possibly matching TRBD2 (6 bases). V lost 1 base and J 3 bases, leaving 14 bases between the germline ends. The CDR3 is made up of 16 amino acids. The germline V gene has CDR1 MGHRA and CDR2 YSYEKL. CDR3 bases: TGCGCCAGCAGCCAAGGCGACAGTGGGGGGACAGATACGCAGTATTTT. Encoded protein: CASSQGDSGGTDTQYF.

In its sample, this clonotype was seen many times. The chain recombines TRBV6-6 with TRBJ2-2; 12 bases fit TRBD2. Germline CDR1 and CDR2: MNHNY and SVGAGI (reference sequence). V was clipped by 6 bases and J by 1 base; unmatched bases: 6. The CDR3 is 17 residues long. The CDR3 DNA sequence: TGTGCCAGCAGAAAAAGGACTAGCGGGGAGAACACCGGGGAGCTGTTTTTT. It is translated as CASRKRTSGENTGELFF.

The gene calls are TRBV19 and TRBJ1-1; 7 positions match TRBD1. The CDR3 length is 16 residues. Germline values: CDR1 LNHDA, CDR2 SQIVND (reference sequence). V was clipped by 4 bases and J by 2 bases; unmatched bases: 10. The CDR3 loop is CASSTPLQGINTEAFF. CDR3 DNA sequence: TGTGCCAGTAGTACCCCATTACAGGGGATAAACACTGAAGCTTTCTTT.

This clonotype appeared once. The genes are TRBV19 and TRBJ2-5; maybe TRBD2 (6 bases). Germline V lookup: CDR1 LNHDA, CDR2 SQIVND (reference sequence). This CDR3 has 12 amino acids. The DNA for the CDR3 is TGTGCTCAAACCGGAGGGCCAGAGACCCAGTACTTC. It translates to CAQTGGPETQYF.

The rearrangement joins TRBV13 to TRBJ2-6; 7 nucleotides line up with TRBD2. Trimming removed 0 bases from V and 3 bases from J; junction bases left unmatched: 2. The CDR3 is made up of 16 amino acids. CDR1 and CDR2 (germline): PRHDT, FYEKMQ (reference sequence). The CDR3 DNA sequence: TGTGCCAGCAGCTTAGGTAGGACTAGTGGGGCCAACGTCCTGACTTTC. It encodes CASSLGRTSGANVLTF. The full variable domain, completed using reference TRBV13 and TRBJ2-6, is AAGVIQSPRHLIKEKRETATLKCYPIPRHDTVYWYQQGPGQDPQFLISFYEKMQSDKGSIPDRFSAQQFSDYHSELNMSSLELGDSALYFCASSLGRTSGANVLTFGAGSRLTVL.

The count of this clonotype is one. Its ends do not fully match the called genes, so a read error is possible. J is TRBJ2-1 and V is TRBV2; 8 bases map to TRBD2. The CDR3 has 16 amino acids. Germline V CDR1 and CDR2: SNHLY, FYNNEI. CDR3 nucleotide sequence: TGTGCCAGCAGTGAAGGGGCGGGGGGACAATACAATGAGCAGTTCTTT. Its translation: CASSEGAGGQYNEQFF. The full variable domain, completed using reference TRBV2 and TRBJ2-1, is EPEVTQTPSHQVTQMGQEVILRCVPISNHLYFYWYRQILGQKVEFLVSFYNNEISEKSEIFDDQFSVERPDGSNFTLKIRSTKLEDSAMYFCASSEGAGGQYNEQFFGPGTRLTVL.

The J gene is TRBJ2-2, the V gene TRBV29-1; TRBD1 is a possible D gene (6 bases). Germline V gene lookup returns CDR1 SQVTM and CDR2 ANQGSEA. V gave up 4 bases and J gave up 2 bases, with 11 bases separating them. The CDR3 totals 14 residues. The CDR3 nucleotides are TGCAGCGTTGTCAGGGGAGATAACACCGGGGAGCTGTTTTTT. It yields the protein CSVVRGDNTGELFF.

This clonotype showed up many times. The genes are TRBV3-1 and TRBJ1-2; D remains ambiguous. Trimming removed 0 bases from V and 8 bases from J, with 13 bases in between. The CDR3 consists of 14 residues. The germline CDR1 and CDR2 sequences are LGHDT and YNNKEL (reference sequence). The CDR3 DNA sequence: TGTGCCAGCAGCCAAGATAGGCAGGCGAGAGGCTACACCTTC. It translates to CASSQDRQARGYTF.

This clonotype was seen just once. A much bigger clone sits one base away, suggesting this may be a read error. The rearrangement links TRBV18 to TRBJ1-4; D remains unclear. V lost 6 bases, J lost 10 bases, and 9 bases lay in between. Germline V gives CDR1 KGHSH, CDR2 LQKENI. CDR3 length equals 11 residues. Here the CDR3 reads CASSPGGKLFF. CDR3 in DNA: TGTGCCAGCTCCCCGGGCGGAAAACTGTTTTTT.

The sample holds many counts of this clonotype. The CDR3, as DNA: TGCAGTGCTTGGGCGGGGGGCACAGATACGCAGTATTTT. Its protein is CSAWAGGTDTQYF. The genes are TRBV20-1 and TRBJ2-3, with 7 nucleotides matching TRBD2. The CDR3 has 13 amino acids. Trimming at V came to 5 bases and at J to 1 base, leaving 3 bases not matched to a gene. The germline CDR1 and CDR2 sequences are DFQATT and SNEGSKA (reference sequence).

About this clonotype: The conserved phenylalanine or tryptophan normally closing the CDR3 is absent here, so this likely arose from a read error. The chain recombines TRBV7-9 with TRBJ1-2, with TRBD1 matching 9 bases. The germline V gene encodes CDR1 SEHNR and CDR2 FQNEAQ (reference sequence). The J segment lost 8 bases and the V segment lost 5 bases, leaving 9 bases of the junction unmatched. The CDR3 is made up of 14 amino acids. The CDR3 spells CASSQTGTGLGYTL. In DNA form, the CDR3 reads TGTGCCAGCAGCCAGACCGGGACAGGGCTAGGCTACACCCTC.

This clonotype occurred many times. J is TRBJ2-7 and V is TRBV6-5, with D possibly matching TRBD1 (6 bases). Between the trimmed V and J ends, which lost 6 bases and 1 base, there was a span of 13 bases. There are 14 residues in the CDR3. Looked up from germline, CDR1 is MNHEY and CDR2 is SVGAGI. This chain's CDR3 is CASRQGRWSYEQYV. The CDR3 DNA sequence: TGTGCCAGCAGACAGGGACGGTGGTCCTACGAGCAGTACGTC.

To note about this clonotype: Just one base apart from a much larger clone, this may be a read error. In DNA, the CDR3 is TGTGCCATCCAATCGGTATCAGGGACCCATCCCTACAAGCAGTACGTC. This translates into CAIQSVSGTHPYKQYV. The genes are TRBV28 and TRBJ2-7; D tentatively reads TRBD1 or TRBD2 (5 bases each). The length of the CDR3 is 16 residues. Germline CDR1 is MDHEN and CDR2 is SYDVKM.

The chain joins TRBV29-1 to TRBJ2-3; D may be TRBD2 (6 bases). Germline V gene sequence: CDR1 SQVTM, CDR2 ANQGSEA. This CDR3 region has 12 residues. Trimming cost V 6 bases and J 5 bases, with 12 bases left between them. The CDR3 region has the DNA TGCAGCGTGGGGACTTCTATAGATACGCAGTATTTT. Protein: CSVGTSIDTQYF.

In this sample, this clonotype turned up many times. J is TRBJ1-2 and V is TRBV5-8, with 10 nucleotides matching TRBD1. CDR1 and CDR2 from the germline V gene are SGHTS and YDEGEE. V was pared by 4 bases and J by 4 bases, with 10 bases of the junction left unmatched. The CDR3 is 16 amino acids. This CDR3 is CASSRGQGVAGYGYTF. The DNA for the CDR3 is TGTGCCAGCAGCCGAGGACAGGGGGTGGCTGGCTATGGCTACACCTTC.

In regard to this clonotype: A read error may explain this, as a much larger clone is one base away. V and J are TRBV6-1 and TRBJ1-2; D is perhaps TRBD1 (5 bases). The CDR3 spans 17 residues. Per the germline V gene, CDR1 is MNHNS and CDR2 is SASEGT. The CDR3 sequence: CTSSHPGLVRGHYGYTF. The CDR3 DNA is TGTACCAGCAGTCACCCCGGGTTAGTACGGGGACACTATGGCTACACCTTC.

The chain links TRBV12-5 to TRBJ1-1, with D tentatively TRBD1 (5 bases). The germline CDR1 and CDR2 sequences are LGHNT and FRNRAP. The CDR3 totals 19 residues. Deletions cut 2 bases from V and 1 base from J, with 23 bases between. The CDR3 reads CASGLPTRAYGTKNTEAFF. DNA for the CDR3: TGTGCTAGTGGTTTGCCCACAAGAGCATACGGGACGAAGAACACTGAAGCTTTCTTT.

There are many counts of this clonotype. The rearrangement joins TRBV13 to TRBJ2-7, with a weak D call TRBD1 (6 bases). This CDR3 is built from 16 residues. The ends were cut back, 3 bases at V and 2 bases at J, with 17 bases in the middle. Germline V gene sequence: CDR1 PRHDT, CDR2 FYEKMQ (reference sequence). CDR3 DNA sequence: TGTGCCAGCAGCTTTCCGTCGAGGGACAAGACCTACGAGCAGTACTTC. Its protein is CASSFPSRDKTYEQYF.

The sample holds many counts of this clonotype. This chain uses TRBV28 with TRBJ2-5; 9 bases agree with TRBD1. Per the germline V gene, CDR1 is MDHEN and CDR2 is SYDVKM. CDR3 length: 16 amino acids. J was trimmed by 2 bases and V by 5 bases; bases with no gene match: 9. The DNA of the CDR3 is TGTGCCAGCAGTCTCTGGACAGGGGACCAACAAGAGACCCAGTACTTC. Its translation: CASSLWTGDQQETQYF.

This clonotype occurred many times. The rearrangement links TRBV6-5 to TRBJ2-5; TRBD1 matches at 7 bases. The CDR3 runs 13 residues. Trimming cost V 5 bases and J 5 bases; bases outside gene matches: 5. Germline V gene lookup returns CDR1 MNHEY and CDR2 SVGAGI. The DNA of the CDR3 is TGTGCCAGCAGTCACAGGGGTTCTGAGACCCAGTACTTC. Translation gives CASSHRGSETQYF.

A word on this clonotype: Lacking the conserved final phenylalanine or tryptophan, this CDR3 likely reflects a read error. For the CDR3, the DNA is TGTGCCAGCAGTTTATATTACAGTAGCTCCTACGAGCAGTACCTC. Translated: CASSLYYSSSYEQYL. This chain links TRBV27 with TRBJ2-7; D not certain. This CDR3 region has 15 residues. Germline CDR1 reads MNHEY; CDR2 reads SMNVEV (reference sequence). With 1 base removed from V and 0 bases from J, the gap between germline ends came to 10 bases.

Many counts were recorded for this clonotype. This chain uses TRBV6-2 or TRBV6-3 with TRBJ2-1, with 13 nucleotides matching TRBD2. Per the germline V gene, CDR1 is MNHEY and CDR2 is SVGEGT. The CDR3 is 15 residues long. Losses at the gene ends were 6 bases for V and 8 bases for J; bases not matched to a gene: 7. The CDR3 spells CASRTLAGGHYEQFF. The CDR3 DNA is TGTGCCAGCAGAACACTAGCGGGGGGGCATTATGAGCAGTTCTTC.

In its sample, this clonotype was seen many times. The rearrangement links TRBV6-6 to TRBJ1-3; possible D gene TRBD1, 5 bases. V lost 7 bases, J lost 2 bases, and 18 bases lay in between. Germline loops: CDR1 MNHNY, CDR2 SVGAGI (reference sequence). The CDR3 extends over 16 amino acids. CDR3 DNA: TGTGCCAGCACCTATGGAGGGGCAGGTGCTGGAAACACCATATATTTT. It is translated as CASTYGGAGAGNTIYF.

Turning to this clonotype: A read error may account for a junction end that differs from germline. The chain joins TRBV27 to TRBJ1-4; no reliable D call. The CDR3 runs 16 residues. CDR1 MNHEY and CDR2 SMNVEV come from the germline V gene (reference sequence). CDR3 nucleotide sequence: TGTGCCAGCAGTTTATCGACAACAGCAACTAATGAAAAACTGTTTTTC. Amino acids: CASSLSTTATNEKLFF.

This rearrangement joins TRBV24-1 to TRBJ2-3, with D hard to call. CDR1 is KGHDR and CDR2 is SFDVKD in the germline V gene. CDR3 length: 12 residues. V was cut by 5 bases and J by 3 bases, with 5 bases left in between. In DNA, the CDR3 is TGTGCCACCAGTGGGACGACAGATACGCAGTATTTT. It specifies CATSGTTDTQYF.

The table lists this clonotype with many counts. This chain uses TRBV9 with TRBJ2-1; 7 nucleotides match TRBD2. The germline V gene has CDR1 SGDLS and CDR2 YYNGEE. The CDR3 has 16 amino acids. Trimming cost V 3 bases and J 3 bases; bases outside gene matches: 9. For the CDR3, the DNA is TGTGCCAGCAGCGAGGGAGCGGGGACGGGCTACAATGAGCAGTTCTTC. As protein: CASSEGAGTGYNEQFF. The full variable domain, its missing parts supplied by reference TRBV9 and TRBJ2-1, is DSGVTQTPKHLITATGQRVTLRCSPRSGDLSVYWYQQSLDQGLQFLIQYYNGEERAKGNILERFSAQQFPDLHSELNLSSLELGDSALYFCASSEGAGTGYNEQFFGPGTRLTVL.

This clonotype has ten or more counts. The J gene is TRBJ2-2, the V gene TRBV6-6; 14 bases match TRBD2. The CDR3 has 16 amino acids. V was clipped by 6 bases and J by 7 bases; unmatched bases: 7. From germline, CDR1 is MNHNY and CDR2 SVGAGI (reference sequence). Here the CDR3 reads CASSKTGLAGGGELFF. CDR3 DNA: TGTGCCAGCAGCAAGACCGGACTAGCGGGGGGCGGGGAGCTGTTTTTT.

This clonotype was observed many times. V gene TRBV6-5 combines with J gene TRBJ1-5; tentative D call: TRBD1 (5 bases). V lost 7 bases, J lost 2 bases, and 15 bases lay in between. Per the germline V gene, CDR1 is MNHEY and CDR2 is SVGAGI. This CDR3 contains 15 residues. The CDR3 DNA reads TGTGCCAGCACCCCCCAGGGACTCGGCAATCAGCCCCAGCATTTT. The encoded protein is CASTPQGLGNQPQHF.